These 24 T cell receptor beta chains were sequenced from one sample in a study of T cells in tuberculosis. Measured with immunoSEQ multiplex PCR; TCRdb has only the in-frame clones, and not every one. The sample yields fewer than 40,000 clones, roughly 95% seen once. Sample: PBMCs. These receptors were taken from a donor aged 10 to 29 with latent tuberculosis or without tuberculosis infection.

The chain couples TRBV5-6 to TRBJ2-7, with TRBD1 identical over 9 bases. V lost 4 bases to trimming and J lost 5 bases; unmatched junction nucleotides: 7. CDR3 length equals 14 residues. Germline CDR1 and CDR2: SGHDT and YYEEEE. The CDR3 DNA follows: TGTGCCAGCAGCCCACAGGGGGCTCCCAACGAGCAGTACTTC. Its protein product is CASSPQGAPNEQYF.

This clone was observed a handful of times. This rearrangement joins TRBV27 to TRBJ2-2, with D possibly TRBD1 on 6 matching bases. CDR3 length: 16 amino acids. Deletions cut 4 bases from V and 2 bases from J, with 14 bases between. Germline assignment: CDR1 MNHEY and CDR2 SMNVEV (reference sequence). This CDR3 is CASSSTGSVNTGELFF. In DNA form, the CDR3 reads TGTGCCAGCAGTTCAACAGGGTCCGTTAACACCGGGGAGCTGTTTTTT.

The chain carries TRBV21-1 and TRBJ2-3; the D segment call TRBD2 is taken from the table without a DNA check. TRBV21-1 corresponds to a pseudogene. The CDR3 contains 17 residues. CDR3 bases: TGTGCCAGCAGCCGTTCGAAAAGAGCCGGGAGGGTAGATACGCAGTATTTT. Translating it yields CASSRSKRAGRVDTQYF.

V and J are TRBV14 and TRBJ1-1, with 11 bases lining up with TRBD1. V gave up 2 bases and J gave up 13 bases; unmatched junction bases: 6. CDR3 length: 13 amino acids. Per germline, CDR1 SGHDN and CDR2 FVKESK. The CDR3 loop is CASSQYGTGGVFF. DNA for the CDR3: TGTGCCAGCAGCCAATACGGGACAGGGGGGGTTTTCTTT.

This rearrangement joins TRBV14 to TRBJ2-1; no clear D gene. This CDR3 has 13 amino acids. CDR1 and CDR2 from the germline V gene are SGHDN and FVKESK. Trimming took off 1 base at V and 6 bases at J, with 7 bases between the two ends. DNA for the CDR3: TGTGCCAGCAGCCAAGTATTCTCCAATGAGCAGTTCTTC. Protein: CASSQVFSNEQFF.

The count of this clone is one. This chain joins TRBV15 and TRBJ1-5; D is unclear. The CDR3 is made up of 19 amino acids. CDR1 is LNHNV and CDR2 is YYDKDF in the germline V gene (reference sequence). The V end was cut by 0 bases, the J end by 4 bases, with 22 bases between. Written as DNA, the CDR3 is TGTGCCACCAGCAGAGACCCGCAAACATTTACGGCGGTAAATCAGCCCCAGCATTTT. Protein sequence: CATSRDPQTFTAVNQPQHF.

The chain couples TRBV7-2 to TRBJ1-2; no clear D gene. The CDR3 sequence is 12 residues long. Per germline, CDR1 SGHTA and CDR2 FQGNSA. V lost 0 bases and J 8 bases, leaving 7 bases between the germline ends. The CDR3 DNA is TGTGCCAGCAGCTTAGCCCGAGGAGGCTACACCTTC. This codes for CASSLARGGYTF.

The chain joins TRBV7-2 to TRBJ2-2; D possibly corresponds to TRBD1 (5 bases). Trimming removed 3 bases from V and 7 bases from J, with 9 bases in between. Germline CDR1 is SGHTA and CDR2 is FQGNSA. CDR3 size: 13 residues. CDR3 DNA sequence: TGTGCCAGCAGCTTGGGGCGTGACGGGGAGCTGTTTTTT. The encoded protein is CASSLGRDGELFF.

The CDR3 region is CASSQDPGDPYEQYF. The CDR3 DNA reads TGTGCCAGCAGCCAAGATCCGGGGGACCCATACGAGCAGTACTTC. The rearrangement uses TRBV4-2 and TRBJ2-7; TRBD2 might be the D (6 bases). CDR1 is LGHNA, CDR2 YNFKEQ, per germline. This CDR3 has 15 residues. V was cut by 0 bases and J by 4 bases, with 13 bases left in between.

The chain has TRBV29-1 and TRBJ1-1; D gene uncertain. CDR1 SQVTM and CDR2 ANQGSEA come from the germline V gene. The CDR3 runs 13 residues. The V end was cut by 3 bases, the J end by 0 bases, with 8 bases between. Here the CDR3 DNA reads TGCAGCGTTGAGGGCAGCTTGAACACTGAAGCTTTCTTT. Its protein product is CSVEGSLNTEAFF.

The chain has TRBV11-2 and TRBJ1-2; 10 bases fit TRBD1. CDR1 and CDR2 from the germline V gene are SGHAT and FQNNGV. The CDR3 runs 14 residues. V lost 6 bases and J lost 6; bases outside the gene matches: 7. CDR3 coding DNA: TGTGCCAGCAGTACTGACAGGGGGCCGAATGGCTACACCTTC. Protein: CASSTDRGPNGYTF.

The CDR3 sequence is CASSSVGTSGFNEQFF. The CDR3 DNA is TGTGCCAGCAGCTCGGTTGGGACTAGCGGGTTCAATGAGCAGTTCTTC. J is TRBJ2-1 and V is TRBV5-4, with 12 bases lining up with TRBD2. Germline CDR1 and CDR2: SGHNT and YYREEE (reference sequence). This CDR3 is built from 16 residues. V lost 3 bases to trimming and J lost 6 bases; unmatched junction nucleotides: 7.

V usage is TRBV5-1 and J usage is TRBJ2-1, with D tentatively TRBD2 (6 bases). The germline CDR1 and CDR2 sequences are SGHRS and YFSETQ. The CDR3 totals 16 residues. The ends were cut back, 0 bases at V and 3 bases at J, with 13 bases in the middle. The CDR3 DNA reads TGCGCCAGCAGCTTGGATAGCGGCAGTCTCTACAATGAGCAGTTCTTC. This codes for CASSLDSGSLYNEQFF.

The chain carries TRBV28 and TRBJ1-2, with 7 positions matching TRBD1. The CDR3 is made up of 15 amino acids. Germline V gene data show CDR1 as MDHEN and CDR2 as SYDVKM. The trim removed 4 bases at V and 4 bases at J, leaving 9 bases unmatched. For the CDR3, the DNA is TGTGCCAGCAGTTCGCCGGGACAGTCAAGCTATGGCTACACCTTC. It translates to CASSSPGQSSYGYTF.

The chain links TRBV4-2 to TRBJ2-5; possible D gene TRBD1, 5 bases. Germline V CDR1 and CDR2: LGHNA, YNFKEQ. Between the trimmed V and J ends, which lost 0 bases and 5 bases, there was a span of 13 bases. The CDR3 is made up of 15 amino acids. The CDR3 sequence: CASSQEGASGETQYF. In DNA form, the CDR3 reads TGTGCCAGCAGCCAAGAAGGGGCTTCCGGGGAGACCCAGTACTTC.

The gene calls are TRBV13 and TRBJ2-1; 7 bases map to TRBD2. The germline V gene has CDR1 PRHDT and CDR2 FYEKMQ (reference sequence). V was pared by 7 bases and J by 6 bases, with 6 bases of the junction left unmatched. The CDR3 is made up of 13 amino acids. This CDR3 reads CASNRGGVNEQFF. The CDR3 coding sequence is TGTGCCAGCAATCGGGGAGGGGTCAATGAGCAGTTCTTC. The full variable domain, in which reference TRBV13 and TRBJ2-1 provide the parts outside the CDR3, is AAGVIQSPRHLIKEKRETATLKCYPIPRHDTVYWYQQGPGQDPQFLISFYEKMQSDKGSIPDRFSAQQFSDYHSELNMSSLELGDSALYFCASNRGGVNEQFFGPGTRLTVL.

The gene calls are TRBV13 and TRBJ1-1, with D perhaps TRBD1 (5 bases). The CDR3 sequence is 15 residues long. Germline values: CDR1 PRHDT, CDR2 FYEKMQ (reference sequence). V lost 1 base, J lost 1 base, and 10 bases lay in between. The DNA for the CDR3 is TGTGCCAGCAGCTTAGAAGGGGTCCCGAACACTGAAGCTTTCTTT. Translation gives CASSLEGVPNTEAFF.

V is TRBV6-5 and J is TRBJ2-7, with 7 bases aligning to TRBD1. This CDR3 comprises 14 residues. CDR1 and CDR2 (germline): MNHEY, SVGAGI. The trim removed 4 bases at V and 9 bases at J, leaving 12 bases unmatched. The CDR3 loop is CASSSGTDSLGQYF. The CDR3 coding sequence is TGTGCCAGCAGTTCCGGGACAGATTCACTCGGGCAGTACTTC.

The chain carries TRBV29-1 and TRBJ1-3; 7 nucleotides line up with TRBD1. This CDR3 comprises 14 residues. V was pared by 6 bases and J by 3 bases, with 8 bases of the junction left unmatched. Germline V CDR1 and CDR2: SQVTM, ANQGSEA. CDR3 nucleotide sequence: TGCAGCGTGGGGGGACCAGGGGGTGGAAACACCATATATTTT. It translates to CSVGGPGGGNTIYF.

The CDR3 region is CASGPQGSDYGYTF. The CDR3, as DNA: TGTGCCAGCGGCCCACAGGGGTCGGACTATGGCTACACCTTC. The V call is TRBV27, the J call TRBJ1-2; 7 nucleotides match TRBD1. Germline V CDR1 and CDR2: MNHEY, SMNVEV (reference sequence). This CDR3 comprises 14 residues. V was clipped by 8 bases and J by 3 bases; unmatched bases: 9.

This clone appeared once. The rearrangement joins TRBV5-1 to TRBJ2-2, with 7 bases identical to TRBD1. Germline CDR1 is SGHRS and CDR2 is YFSETQ. This CDR3 is 17 amino acids long. After removal of 0 bases from V and 1 base from J, the junction contained 6 bases not matched to a gene. The chain's CDR3 is CASSLGHRQGNTGELFF. CDR3 sequence (DNA): TGCGCCAGCAGCTTGGGGCACAGACAGGGGAACACCGGGGAGCTGTTTTTT.

This chain connects TRBV19 to TRBJ2-7, with D possibly being TRBD1 (7 bases). Germline V CDR1 and CDR2: LNHDA, SQIVND (reference sequence). The CDR3 length is 14 residues. The V and J ends lost 7 bases and 5 bases respectively, with 18 bases between them. CDR3 nucleotides: TGTGCCAGTAATCAGGGGGGCCTGTCCAACGAGCAGTACTTC. Protein: CASNQGGLSNEQYF. The whole variable domain, remainder taken from reference TRBV19 and TRBJ2-7, is DGGITQSPKYLFRKEGQNVTLSCEQNLNHDAMYWYRQDPGQGLRLIYYSQIVNDFQKGDIAEGYSVSREKKESFPLTVTSAQKNPTAFYLCASNQGGLSNEQYFGPGTRLTVT.

The chain combines TRBV6-1 with TRBJ2-1; 10 nucleotides match TRBD2. The V gene's germline CDR1 is MNHNS and CDR2 SASEGT. The CDR3 has 14 residues. V trimming: 7 bases; J trimming: 7 bases; junction bases outside the gene matches: 7. CDR3 loop: CASNPLAGVNEQFF. CDR3 in DNA: TGTGCCAGCAACCCCCTAGCGGGAGTAAATGAGCAGTTCTTC.

The chain employs TRBV5-1 and TRBJ2-5, with D perhaps TRBD1 (5 bases). This CDR3 has 15 residues. The germline CDR1 and CDR2 sequences are SGHRS and YFSETQ. V lost 5 bases, J lost 5 bases, and 19 bases lay in between. The CDR3 DNA is TGCGCCAGCAGTCCCTTTTCAGGGTCCGAGGAGACCCAGTACTTC. Residues: CASSPFSGSEETQYF.